This passage covers 17 T cell receptor beta chains from one sample sequenced in a study of blood T cell repertoires in COVID-19. Sequencing was performed with immunoSEQ multiplex PCR; in TCRdb, only in-frame clones are kept and a portion is missing. The profile shows about 98,000 clones, approximately 90% of them singletons. The sequenced sample was peripheral blood. The source is a man between 65 and 85 years old with acute or convalescent COVID-19.

The V gene is TRBV10-3, the J gene TRBJ1-1; 10 bases align to TRBD1. V was pared by 8 bases and J by 1 base, with 7 bases of the junction left unmatched. This CDR3 is built from 15 residues. Per germline, CDR1 ENHRY and CDR2 SYGVKD. The CDR3 reads CAIAGQGSRNTEAFF. CDR3 bases: TGTGCCATCGCGGGACAGGGGTCGAGGAACACTGAAGCTTTCTTT.

The chain links TRBV18 to TRBJ1-1; no reliable D call. The V end lost 2 bases, the J end lost 0 bases, and 7 bases lay between the germline ends. The germline CDR1 and CDR2 sequences are KGHSH and LQKENI. CDR3 size: 14 residues. The CDR3 region has the DNA TGTGCCAGCTCACCAAGGAGTCTGAACACTGAAGCTTTCTTT. Amino acid sequence: CASSPRSLNTEAFF. The whole variable domain, filled in from reference TRBV18 and TRBJ1-1, reads NAGVMQNPRHLVRRRGQEARLRCSPMKGHSHVYWYRQLPEEGLKFMVYLQKENIIDESGMPKERFSAEFPKEGPSILRIQQVVRGDSAAYFCASSPRSLNTEAFFGQGTRLTVV.

This rearrangement joins TRBV9 to TRBJ2-3; 10 nucleotides line up with TRBD2. Germline values: CDR1 SGDLS, CDR2 YYNGEE. The CDR3 loop spans 16 amino acids. V lost 4 bases, J lost 1 base, and 6 bases stayed unmatched. Written as DNA, the CDR3 is TGTGCCAGCAGCCCCCCCGGGACTAGCGGCACAGATACGCAGTATTTT. Its translation: CASSPPGTSGTDTQYF. Variable domain in full (rest from reference TRBV9 and TRBJ2-3): DSGVTQTPKHLITATGQRVTLRCSPRSGDLSVYWYQQSLDQGLQFLIQYYNGEERAKGNILERFSAQQFPDLHSELNLSSLELGDSALYFCASSPPGTSGTDTQYFGPGTRLTVL.

The chain is built from TRBV29-1 and TRBJ2-7; D is perhaps TRBD1 (6 bases). The V and J ends lost 5 bases and 3 bases respectively, with 8 bases between them. The CDR3 is 11 amino acids. Germline V gene sequence: CDR1 SQVTM, CDR2 ANQGSEA. The CDR3 coding sequence is TGCAGCGTTAAACAGGGCTACGAGCAGTACGTC. Protein: CSVKQGYEQYV.

The chain uses TRBV3-1 (or the pseudogene TRBV3-2) and TRBJ2-1; 8 nucleotides line up with TRBD1. V shed 0 bases and J 2 bases; nucleotides not matched to a gene: 3. Per the germline V gene, CDR1 is LGHDT and CDR2 is YNNKEL (reference sequence). The CDR3 has 16 amino acids. The CDR3 DNA is TGTGCCAGCAGCCAAGACAGGGGGCAGGCCTACAATGAGCAGTTCTTC. Amino acid sequence: CASSQDRGQAYNEQFF.

V usage is TRBV5-6 and J usage is TRBJ1-5; 8 bases agree with TRBD1. The junction had 12 bases not matched to a gene; V was cut back by 4 bases and J by 9 bases. Germline V CDR1 and CDR2: SGHDT, YYEEEE. This CDR3 region has 15 residues. The CDR3 here is CASSAGQDPGWPQHF. The CDR3 DNA reads as TGTGCCAGCAGCGCGGGACAGGACCCAGGCTGGCCCCAGCATTTT.

CDR3 nucleotide sequence: TGTGCCAGTGCCCGGGACATCGGTGGCTACACCTTC. Translation gives CASARDIGGYTF. The J gene is TRBJ1-2, the V gene TRBV19; D might be TRBD1 (6 bases). Germline V gives CDR1 LNHDA, CDR2 SQIVND (reference sequence). The CDR3 is 12 amino acids. Trimming shortened V by 8 bases and J by 7 bases, and 14 bases separated the two germline ends.

V and J are TRBV19 and TRBJ1-4; weak D call: TRBD1 (6 bases). In germline, CDR1 is LNHDA, CDR2 SQIVND (reference sequence). CDR3 size: 17 residues. The V gene lost 7 bases and the J gene lost 0 bases, with 18 bases spanning the gap. For the CDR3, the DNA is TGTGCCAGTACCCCGAGAGGGGGACCCGCAACTAATGAAAAACTGTTTTTT. It specifies CASTPRGGPATNEKLFF. The whole variable domain, remainder taken from reference TRBV19 and TRBJ1-4, is DGGITQSPKYLFRKEGQNVTLSCEQNLNHDAMYWYRQDPGQGLRLIYYSQIVNDFQKGDIAEGYSVSREKKESFPLTVTSAQKNPTAFYLCASTPRGGPATNEKLFFGSGTQLSVL.

Many counts were recorded for this clone. The CDR3 coding sequence is TGCGCCAGCAGCTTTACAGTAAACACCGGGGAGCTGTTTTTT. Its translation: CASSFTVNTGELFF. The chain couples TRBV5-1 to TRBJ2-2; D not resolved. From germline, CDR1 is SGHRS and CDR2 YFSETQ. V shed 2 bases and J shed 2 bases, with 7 bases lying between them. There are 14 residues in the CDR3. Combining the CDR3 with reference TRBV5-1 and TRBJ2-2 gives the whole variable domain KAGVTQTPRYLIKTRGQQVTLSCSPISGHRSVSWYQQTPGQGLQFLFEYFSETQRNKGNFPGRFSGRQFSNSRSEMNVSTLELGDSALYLCASSFTVNTGELFFGEGSRLTVL.

The J gene is TRBJ1-1, the V gene TRBV19; D is unresolved. From germline, CDR1 is LNHDA and CDR2 SQIVND (reference sequence). V lost 5 bases and J lost 4, with 20 bases in between. The CDR3 runs 16 residues. The CDR3 sequence: CASSPLFERGGTEAFF. The CDR3 nucleotides are TGTGCCAGTAGTCCCCTCTTCGAACGCGGCGGCACTGAAGCTTTCTTT. The whole variable domain, remainder taken from reference TRBV19 and TRBJ1-1, is DGGITQSPKYLFRKEGQNVTLSCEQNLNHDAMYWYRQDPGQGLRLIYYSQIVNDFQKGDIAEGYSVSREKKESFPLTVTSAQKNPTAFYLCASSPLFERGGTEAFFGQGTRLTVV.

The V call is TRBV15, the J call TRBJ2-1, with D hard to call. Trimming took 0 bases from V and 1 from J, leaving 7 bases between them. The germline gives CDR1 LNHNV, CDR2 YYDKDF (reference sequence). The CDR3 consists of 15 residues. Here the CDR3 DNA reads TGTGCCACCAGCAGAGAACTCCCGTCCTACAATGAGCAGTTCTTC. This translates into CATSRELPSYNEQFF.

This chain links TRBV6-1 with TRBJ2-3; a possible D gene is TRBD2 (7 bases). Trimming took off 3 bases at V and 1 base at J, with 11 bases between the two ends. Germline CDR1 and CDR2: MNHNS and SASEGT. CDR3 length equals 15 residues. This CDR3 reads CASSEGGARTDTQYF. CDR3 nucleotide sequence: TGTGCCAGCAGTGAGGGGGGGGCCCGCACAGATACGCAGTATTTT.

The CDR3 protein is CASSLGRGAGEQYF. The CDR3 DNA sequence: TGCGCCAGCAGCTTGGGTCGGGGGGCGGGCGAGCAGTACTTC. The chain couples TRBV5-1 to TRBJ2-7; TRBD2 might be the D (7 bases). Trimming left V 0 bases short and J 6 bases short, with 13 bases between. The CDR3 covers 14 residues. Germline assignment: CDR1 SGHRS and CDR2 YFSETQ.

The chain recombines TRBV19 with TRBJ2-5; 10 nucleotides line up with TRBD2. With V trimmed by 6 bases and J by 2 bases, 6 bases remained unmatched. Germline lookup yields CDR1 LNHDA and CDR2 SQIVND (reference sequence). CDR3 length: 15 amino acids. This CDR3 reads CASRRTSGLQETQYF. The CDR3 DNA sequence: TGTGCCAGTAGACGGACTAGCGGCTTACAAGAGACCCAGTACTTC.

The rearrangement joins TRBV5-4 to TRBJ1-3; 7 bases are shared with TRBD1. Germline lookup yields CDR1 SGHNT and CDR2 YYREEE (reference sequence). The CDR3 consists of 16 residues. V lost 0 bases and J lost 2; bases outside the gene matches: 5. The CDR3 loop reads CASSLAGRGTGNTIYF. The CDR3 DNA is TGTGCCAGCAGCTTGGCGGGCAGGGGGACTGGAAACACCATATATTTT.

The sample holds one count of this clone. The chain links TRBV6-1 to TRBJ2-2; no clear D. There are 14 residues in the CDR3. Between the trimmed V and J ends, which lost 1 base and 3 bases, there was a span of 6 bases. Germline V gene lookup returns CDR1 MNHNS and CDR2 SASEGT. CDR3 DNA: TGTGCCAGCAGTGAAGTGTACTACACCGGGGAGCTGTTTTTT. Translation: CASSEVYYTGELFF.

The rearrangement links TRBV5-1 to TRBJ1-4; 8 bases are a match to TRBD1. The CDR3 runs 13 residues. V lost 0 bases and J lost 8; bases outside the gene matches: 0. The germline CDR1 and CDR2 sequences are SGHRS and YFSETQ. CDR3 region: CASSLGQGEKLFF. The CDR3 region has the DNA TGCGCCAGCAGCTTGGGACAGGGGGAAAAACTGTTTTTT.